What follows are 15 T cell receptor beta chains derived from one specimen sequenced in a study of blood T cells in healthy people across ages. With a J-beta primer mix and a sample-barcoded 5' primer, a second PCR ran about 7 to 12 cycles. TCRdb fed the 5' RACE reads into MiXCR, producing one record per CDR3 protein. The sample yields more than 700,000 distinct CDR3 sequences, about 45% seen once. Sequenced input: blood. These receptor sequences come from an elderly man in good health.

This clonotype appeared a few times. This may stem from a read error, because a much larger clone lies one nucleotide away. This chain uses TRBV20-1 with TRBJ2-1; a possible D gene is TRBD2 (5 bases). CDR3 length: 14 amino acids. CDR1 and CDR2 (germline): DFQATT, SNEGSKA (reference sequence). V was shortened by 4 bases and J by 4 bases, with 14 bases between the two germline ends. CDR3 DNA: TGCAGTGCTAACGGCCGAGCGGAATACAATGAGCAGTTCTTC. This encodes CSANGRAEYNEQFF.

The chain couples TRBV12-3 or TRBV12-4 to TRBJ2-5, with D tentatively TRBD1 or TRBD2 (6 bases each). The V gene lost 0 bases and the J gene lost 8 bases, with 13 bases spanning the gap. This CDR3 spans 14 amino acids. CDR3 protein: CASSLAGGGGTQYF. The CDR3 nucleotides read TGTGCCAGCAGTTTAGCTGGCGGAGGGGGAACCCAGTACTTC.

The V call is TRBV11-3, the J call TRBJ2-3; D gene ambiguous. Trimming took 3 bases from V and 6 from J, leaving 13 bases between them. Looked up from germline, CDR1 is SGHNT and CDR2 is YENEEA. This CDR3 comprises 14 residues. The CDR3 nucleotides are TGTGCCAGCAGCTTTCGGGCTTACTCGGATACGCAGTATTTT. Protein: CASSFRAYSDTQYF.

CDR3 nucleotides: TGTGCCAGCTCACGAGGACAAGTGGATAGCAATCAGCCCCAGCATTTT. This gives the protein CASSRGQVDSNQPQHF. The chain uses TRBV18 and TRBJ1-5, with D possibly being TRBD1 (5 bases). The CDR3 contains 16 residues. In germline, CDR1 is KGHSH, CDR2 LQKENI. V lost 4 bases, J lost 0 bases, and 13 bases lay in between.

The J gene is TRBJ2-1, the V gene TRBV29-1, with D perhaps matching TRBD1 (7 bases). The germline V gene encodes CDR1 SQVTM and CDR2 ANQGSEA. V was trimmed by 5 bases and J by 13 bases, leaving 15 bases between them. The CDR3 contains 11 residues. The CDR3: CSVRGGGNQFF. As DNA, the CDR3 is TGCAGCGTTCGAGGAGGGGGCAACCAGTTCTTC.

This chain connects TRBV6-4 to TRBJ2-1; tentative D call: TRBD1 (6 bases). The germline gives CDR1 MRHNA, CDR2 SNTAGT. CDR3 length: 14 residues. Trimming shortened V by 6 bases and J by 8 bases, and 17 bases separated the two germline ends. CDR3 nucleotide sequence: TGTGCCAGCAGCCCCGAGGGGGTCCGGGATGAGCAGTTCTTC. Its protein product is CASSPEGVRDEQFF.

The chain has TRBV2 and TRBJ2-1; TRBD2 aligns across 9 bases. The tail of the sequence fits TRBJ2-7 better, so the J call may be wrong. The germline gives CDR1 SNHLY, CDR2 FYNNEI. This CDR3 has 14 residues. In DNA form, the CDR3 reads TGTGCCAGCAGAGCGGGACTAGCCTACAATGAGCAGTACTTC. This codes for CASRAGLAYNEQYF.

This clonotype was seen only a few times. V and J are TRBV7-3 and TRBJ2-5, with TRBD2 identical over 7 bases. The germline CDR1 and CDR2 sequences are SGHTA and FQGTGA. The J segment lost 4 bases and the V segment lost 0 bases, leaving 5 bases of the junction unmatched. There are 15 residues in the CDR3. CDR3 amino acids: CASSLTGGSGETQYF. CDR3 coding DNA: TGTGCCAGCAGCTTAACGGGAGGGAGTGGAGAGACCCAGTACTTC.

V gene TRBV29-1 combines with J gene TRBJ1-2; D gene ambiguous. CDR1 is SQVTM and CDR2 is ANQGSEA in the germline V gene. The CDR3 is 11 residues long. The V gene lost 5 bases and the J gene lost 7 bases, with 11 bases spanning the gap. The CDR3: CSVKDPVGYTF. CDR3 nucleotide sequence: TGCAGCGTTAAGGATCCAGTTGGCTACACCTTC.

This CDR3 is CASTTGTSFHEQYF. CDR3 nucleotide sequence: TGTGCCAGCACTACCGGGACTAGCTTCCACGAGCAGTACTTC. The rearrangement links TRBV12-3 or TRBV12-4 to TRBJ2-7, with 9 positions matching TRBD2. The trim removed 7 bases at V and 5 bases at J, leaving 9 bases unmatched. The CDR3 sequence is 14 residues long.

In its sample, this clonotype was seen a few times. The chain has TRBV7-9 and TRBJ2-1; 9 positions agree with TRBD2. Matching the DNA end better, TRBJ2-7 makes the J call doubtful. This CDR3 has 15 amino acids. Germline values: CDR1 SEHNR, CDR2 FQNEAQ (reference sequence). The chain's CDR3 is CASSTEASGEREQYF. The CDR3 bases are TGTGCCAGCAGCACTGAGGCTAGCGGGGAACGCGAGCAGTACTTC.

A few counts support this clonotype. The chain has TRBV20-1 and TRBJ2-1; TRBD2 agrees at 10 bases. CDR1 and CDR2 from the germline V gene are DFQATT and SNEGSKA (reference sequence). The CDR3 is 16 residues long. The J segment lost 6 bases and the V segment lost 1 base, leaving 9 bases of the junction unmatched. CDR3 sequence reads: CSARVPSGSLINEQFF. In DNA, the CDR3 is TGCAGTGCTAGAGTGCCTAGCGGGAGCCTCATCAATGAGCAGTTCTTC.

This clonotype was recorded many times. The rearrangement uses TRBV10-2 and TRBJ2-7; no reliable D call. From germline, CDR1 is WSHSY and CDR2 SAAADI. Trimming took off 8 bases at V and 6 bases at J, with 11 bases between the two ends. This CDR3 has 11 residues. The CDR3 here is CASSNPREQYF. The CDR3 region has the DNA TGCGCCAGCTCCAATCCGCGCGAGCAGTACTTC.

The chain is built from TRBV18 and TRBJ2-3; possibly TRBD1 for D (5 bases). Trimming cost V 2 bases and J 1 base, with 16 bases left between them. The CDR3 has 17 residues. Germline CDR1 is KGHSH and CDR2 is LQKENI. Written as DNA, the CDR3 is TGTGCCAGCTCACCAAGGACAAGCCGACCTGGCACAGATACGCAGTATTTT. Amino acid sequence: CASSPRTSRPGTDTQYF.

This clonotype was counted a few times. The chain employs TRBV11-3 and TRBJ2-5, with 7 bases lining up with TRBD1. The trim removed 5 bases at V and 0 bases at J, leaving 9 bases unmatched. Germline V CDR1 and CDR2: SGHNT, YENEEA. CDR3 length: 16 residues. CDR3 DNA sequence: TGTGCCAGCAGCGACAGGGTTTTGGCCAACCAAGAGACCCAGTACTTC. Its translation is CASSDRVLANQETQYF.